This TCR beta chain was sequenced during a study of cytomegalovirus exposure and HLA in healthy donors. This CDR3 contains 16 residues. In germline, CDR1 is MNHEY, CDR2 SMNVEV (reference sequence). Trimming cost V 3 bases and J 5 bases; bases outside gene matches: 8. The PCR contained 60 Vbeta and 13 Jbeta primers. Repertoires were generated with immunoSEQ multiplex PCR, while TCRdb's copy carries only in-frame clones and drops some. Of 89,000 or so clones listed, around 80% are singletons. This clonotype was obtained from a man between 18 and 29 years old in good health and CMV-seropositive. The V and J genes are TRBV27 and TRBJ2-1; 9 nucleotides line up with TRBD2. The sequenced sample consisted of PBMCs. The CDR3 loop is CASSFFGGGANNEQFF. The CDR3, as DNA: TGTGCCAGCAGTTTTTTCGGCGGGGGGGCCAACAATGAGCAGTTCTTC.